This T cell receptor (beta chain) was recorded in a study of blood T cell repertoires in COVID-19. Sequencing used immunoSEQ multiplex PCR; TCRdb keeps in-frame clones, though not all of them. The sample yields roughly 110,000 clones, 70% to 90% seen once. Trimming cost V 2 bases and J 2 bases, with 21 bases left between them. This CDR3 is 18 amino acids long. CDR1 KGHSH and CDR2 LQKENI come from the germline V gene. The chain joins TRBV18 to TRBJ1-1; possible D gene TRBD1, 6 bases. The clonotype was recovered from a man between 40 and 49 years old with acute or convalescent COVID-19. Sequencing was performed on peripheral blood. The CDR3 loop is CASSPFSGDLAGNTEAFF. The CDR3 coding sequence is TGTGCCAGCTCACCATTTTCAGGGGATCTGGCCGGTAACACTGAAGCTTTCTTT.